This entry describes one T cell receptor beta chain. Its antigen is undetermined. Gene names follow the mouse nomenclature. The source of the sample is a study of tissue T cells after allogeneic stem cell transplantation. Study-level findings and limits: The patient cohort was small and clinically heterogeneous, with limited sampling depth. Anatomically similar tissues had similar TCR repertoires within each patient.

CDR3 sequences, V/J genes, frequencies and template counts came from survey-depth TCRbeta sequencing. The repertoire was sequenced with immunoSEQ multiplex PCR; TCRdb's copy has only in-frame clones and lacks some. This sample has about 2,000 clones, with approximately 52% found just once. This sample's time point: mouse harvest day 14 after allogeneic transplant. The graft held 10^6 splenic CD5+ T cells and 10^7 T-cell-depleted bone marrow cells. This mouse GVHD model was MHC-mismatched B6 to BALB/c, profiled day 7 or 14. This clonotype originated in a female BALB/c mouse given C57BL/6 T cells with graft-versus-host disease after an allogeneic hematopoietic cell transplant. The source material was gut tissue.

The part of the CDR3 DNA that was read is TGTGCCAGCTCTCCACAGGGGTGGGCTGAGCAGTTC. Translating gives CASSPQGWAEQF. The full CDR3 reads CASSPQGWAEQFF. The chain couples TRBV12-1 to TRBJ2-1, with TRBD1 matching over 7 bases. The read comes to an end 1 residue before the CDR3 does, leaving the germline J gene to fill in the end. CDR1 SGHSN and CDR2 HYEKVE come from the germline V gene. This CDR3 is built from 13 residues. With 2 bases clipped from V and 7 bases from J, the junction kept 4 bases outside the gene matches. The variable domain in full, completed from reference TRBV12-1 and TRBJ2-1, reads DSGVVQSPRHIIKEKGGRSVLTCIPISGHSNVVWYQQTLGKELKFLIQHYEKVERDKGFLPSRFSVQQFDDYHSEMNMSALELEDSAMYFCASSPQGWAEQFFGPGTRLTVL.